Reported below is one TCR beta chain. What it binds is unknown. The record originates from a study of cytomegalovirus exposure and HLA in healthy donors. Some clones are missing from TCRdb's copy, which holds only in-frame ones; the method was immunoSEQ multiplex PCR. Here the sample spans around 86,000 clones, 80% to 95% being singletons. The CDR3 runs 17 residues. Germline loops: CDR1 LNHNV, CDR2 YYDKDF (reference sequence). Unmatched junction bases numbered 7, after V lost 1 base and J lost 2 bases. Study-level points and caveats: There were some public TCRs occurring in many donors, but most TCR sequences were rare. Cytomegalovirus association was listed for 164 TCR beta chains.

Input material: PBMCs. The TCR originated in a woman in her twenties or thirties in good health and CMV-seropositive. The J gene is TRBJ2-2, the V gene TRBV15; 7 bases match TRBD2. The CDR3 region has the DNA TGTGCCACCAGCAGAGGAGAGGGGACTAAAAACACCGGGGAGCTGTTTTTT. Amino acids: CATSRGEGTKNTGELFF.